The 27 T cell receptor beta chains in this list originate from one sample, sequenced in a study of T cell repertoires in cytomegalovirus infection. TCRdb redid the calling of the reads with MiXCR, one entry per CDR3 protein. The sample records approximately 500,000 distinct CDR3 sequences, around 35% being singletons. Antigens of these TCRs are unknown. The sequencing used cultured PBMCs, collected from culture after CMV antigen stimulation. These receptors were taken from a human donor in good health (CMV status not recorded). Some clones in this sample may be carry-over from other donors' samples.

The rearrangement links TRBV12-3 or TRBV12-4 to TRBJ1-2; weak D call: TRBD1 (5 bases). The CDR3 is 15 amino acids. V was cut by 6 bases and J by 5 bases, with 19 bases left in between. The CDR3 region is CASSSASTWGYGYTF. DNA for the CDR3: TGTGCCAGCAGCTCTGCATCGACTTGGGGGTATGGCTACACCTTC.

The chain links TRBV27 to TRBJ1-1, with D possibly TRBD1 on 5 matching bases. Trimming took off 6 bases at V and 4 bases at J, with 15 bases between the two ends. The CDR3 runs to 14 residues. The germline CDR1 and CDR2 sequences are MNHEY and SMNVEV (reference sequence). The CDR3 spells CASRQGGVTTEAFF. The CDR3 DNA reads as TGTGCCAGCAGGCAAGGAGGGGTGACCACTGAAGCTTTCTTT.

The chain joins TRBV7-3 to TRBJ2-1; a weak D match, TRBD1 (6 bases). The CDR3 sequence is 12 residues long. The germline V gene has CDR1 SGHTA and CDR2 FQGTGA. The V end lost 6 bases, the J end lost 6 bases, and 9 bases lay between the germline ends. The CDR3 DNA reads as TGTGCCAGCAGTGGGGGCCCCAATGAGCAGTTCTTC. This codes for CASSGGPNEQFF.

CDR3 sequence reads: CASSEAEMWTGTGELFF. The CDR3 bases are TGTGCCAGCAGTGAAGCGGAAATGTGGACAGGCACCGGGGAGCTGTTTTTT. The chain uses TRBV6-1 and TRBJ2-2; 7 bases are shared with TRBD1. Per germline, CDR1 MNHNS and CDR2 SASEGT. V dropped 0 bases and J dropped 4; count of bases not matched to a gene: 8. The CDR3 loop spans 17 amino acids.

The chain links TRBV4-3 to TRBJ1-6; D unclear. This CDR3 comprises 14 residues. V lost 0 bases and J 7 bases, leaving 7 bases between the germline ends. CDR1 LGHNA and CDR2 YSLEER come from the germline V gene. The CDR3 DNA follows: TGCGCCAGCAGCCAAGATATTTTAAATTCACCCCTCCACTTT. Translating it yields CASSQDILNSPLHF.

The chain combines TRBV4-3 with TRBJ2-7; possibly TRBD1 or TRBD2 for D (5 bases each). Trimming removed 2 bases at V and 5 bases at J, with 19 bases between. This CDR3 is 16 amino acids long. Germline V gene sequence: CDR1 LGHNA, CDR2 YSLEER. Here the CDR3 reads CASSQPTPGQLDEQYF. CDR3 bases: TGCGCCAGCAGCCAACCCACGCCGGGGCAGCTGGACGAGCAGTACTTC.

J is TRBJ2-3 and V is TRBV4-1, with a weak D call TRBD2 (5 bases). V lost 2 bases and J 1 base, leaving 16 bases between the germline ends. The germline V gene encodes CDR1 MGHRA and CDR2 YSYEKL. The CDR3 runs 17 residues. CDR3 loop: CASSQHPSGGGTDTQYF. DNA for the CDR3: TGCGCCAGCAGCCAACACCCGTCAGGAGGCGGCACAGATACGCAGTATTTT.

The V call is TRBV6-1, the J call TRBJ1-6; D gene uncertain. In germline, CDR1 is MNHNS, CDR2 SASEGT. V lost 6 bases to trimming and J lost 10 bases, with 16 bases between them. The CDR3 covers 14 residues. This chain's CDR3 is CASSLLERVSPLHF. CDR3 sequence (DNA): TGTGCCAGCAGCCTACTGGAAAGAGTGTCACCCCTCCACTTT.

CDR3 coding DNA: TGTGCCAGCGCACCAGGCGGGGACCCTTACGAGCAGTACGTC. Translating it yields CASAPGGDPYEQYV. The rearrangement uses TRBV28 and TRBJ2-7, with D possibly TRBD2 on 6 matching bases. The CDR3 is 14 residues long. Germline CDR1 reads MDHEN; CDR2 reads SYDVKM. Trimming shortened V by 8 bases and J by 4 bases, and 18 bases separated the two germline ends.

This chain uses TRBV10-3 with TRBJ1-1; 8 bases are shared with TRBD1. J gave up 1 base and V 6 bases, and 1 base lay outside the gene matches. The CDR3 loop spans 13 amino acids. Germline V gene lookup returns CDR1 ENHRY and CDR2 SYGVKD. The CDR3 nucleotides read TGTGCCATCAGGGACAGGGCGAACACTGAAGCTTTCTTT. Its protein product is CAIRDRANTEAFF.

The rearrangement links TRBV12-3 or TRBV12-4 to TRBJ2-1; 14 bases fit TRBD2. The CDR3 is made up of 16 amino acids. J lost 12 bases, V lost 4 bases, and 11 bases had no gene match. CDR3 bases: TGTGCCAGCAGTTCCCCGGGACTAGCGGGAGAGTTAGTGCAGTTCTTC. Its protein is CASSSPGLAGELVQFF.

J is TRBJ2-2 and V is TRBV7-3; 8 bases are a match to TRBD2. Germline V gives CDR1 SGHTA, CDR2 FQGTGA. V gave up 3 bases and J gave up 6 bases; unmatched junction bases: 9. This CDR3 spans 16 amino acids. DNA for the CDR3: TGTGCCAGCAGCTTTACTCCGGGACTAGGATCCGGGGAGCTGTTTTTT. Translating gives CASSFTPGLGSGELFF. The full variable domain, with the rest looked up from reference TRBV7-3 and TRBJ2-2, is GAGVSQTPSNKVTEKGKYVELRCDPISGHTALYWYRQSLGQGPEFLIYFQGTGAADDSGLPNDRFFAVRPEGSVSTLKIQRTERGDSAVYLCASSFTPGLGSGELFFGEGSRLTVL.

The chain employs TRBV6-5 and TRBJ2-1; D is perhaps TRBD1 or TRBD2 (5 bases each). The germline V gene encodes CDR1 MNHEY and CDR2 SVGAGI. V was trimmed by 3 bases and J by 7 bases, leaving 13 bases between them. The CDR3 contains 14 residues. CDR3 DNA sequence: TGTGCCAGCAGTTATAACCTTGGGGGTAATGAGCAGTTCTTC. Translation gives CASSYNLGGNEQFF.

This clonotype was picked up a small number of times. The gene calls are TRBV6-5 and TRBJ2-3, with D perhaps assigned TRBD1 or TRBD2 (5 bases each). The germline gives CDR1 MNHEY, CDR2 SVGAGI. CDR3 length: 14 amino acids. V was pared by 7 bases and J by 5 bases, with 16 bases between. The CDR3, as DNA: TGTGCCAGCACCTCATGGGGGAATCGAGATACGCAGTATTTT. This sequence encodes CASTSWGNRDTQYF.

The chain combines TRBV28 with TRBJ1-1; D possibly corresponds to TRBD1 (6 bases). This CDR3 region has 15 residues. Trimming took 8 bases from V and 0 from J, leaving 16 bases between them. CDR1 and CDR2 (germline): MDHEN, SYDVKM. The CDR3 sequence is CASASSGALNTEAFF. The CDR3, as DNA: TGTGCCAGCGCAAGCTCAGGGGCCTTGAACACTGAAGCTTTCTTT. Full variable domain (missing parts from reference TRBV28 and TRBJ1-1): DVKVTQSSRYLVKRTGEKVFLECVQDMDHENMFWYRQDPGLGLRLIYFSYDVKMKEKGDIPEGYSVSREKKERFSLILESASTNQTSMYLCASASSGALNTEAFFGQGTRLTVV.

Here the CDR3 reads CASSRQQPNEKLFF. CDR3 nucleotides: TGTGCCAGCAGCCGACAGCAACCCAATGAAAAACTGTTTTTT. This sequence joins TRBV7-4 and TRBJ1-4; TRBD1 is a possible D gene (5 bases). The CDR3 spans 14 residues. V gave up 5 bases and J gave up 5 bases, with 12 bases separating them. The germline gives CDR1 SGHVT, CDR2 SQSDAQ.

In its sample, this clonotype was seen a few times. This chain links TRBV10-3 with TRBJ1-1; D may be TRBD1 (5 bases). V lost 6 bases to trimming and J lost 0 bases, with 17 bases between them. The CDR3 runs to 16 residues. The V gene's germline CDR1 is ENHRY and CDR2 SYGVKD. The CDR3 loop is CAIRGLGNRMNTEAFF. CDR3 DNA sequence: TGTGCCATCAGGGGGCTGGGGAACAGAATGAACACTGAAGCTTTCTTT.

This clonotype came up a few times. This chain connects TRBV7-9 to TRBJ2-1; TRBD1 agrees at 8 bases. The ends lost 8 bases at V and 10 bases at J; junction bases unmatched: 7. CDR3 length: 12 residues. Germline V CDR1 and CDR2: SEHNR, FQNEAQ (reference sequence). The CDR3 is CASRRDRPEQFF. The DNA of the CDR3 is TGTGCCAGCCGCCGGGACAGGCCCGAGCAGTTCTTC. The variable domain in full, with the rest retrieved from reference TRBV7-9 and TRBJ2-1, is DTGVSQNPRHKITKRGQNVTFRCDPISEHNRLYWYRQTLGQGPEFLTYFQNEAQLEKSRLLSDRFSAERPKGSFSTLEIQRTEQGDSAMYLCASRRDRPEQFFGPGTRLTVL.

This clonotype showed up just a few times. This chain links TRBV7-2 with TRBJ2-7, with TRBD2 as a possible D gene (5 bases). This CDR3 contains 14 residues. Germline V gene lookup returns CDR1 SGHTA and CDR2 FQGNSA. V lost 5 bases, J lost 2 bases, and 13 bases lay in between. This chain's CDR3 is CASSPQSGTYEQYF. The CDR3 DNA sequence: TGTGCCAGCAGCCCGCAAAGCGGAACCTACGAGCAGTACTTC.

The genes are TRBV27 and TRBJ1-2, with 10 positions matching TRBD1. The CDR3 extends over 13 amino acids. The V segment lost 6 bases and the J segment 8 bases; nucleotides outside the gene matches: 6. Germline CDR1 is MNHEY and CDR2 is SMNVEV (reference sequence). The CDR3 DNA is TGTGCCAGCAGACTAGGGGACAGGGGAGGCTACACCTTC. Residues: CASRLGDRGGYTF.

This clonotype came up many times. V and J are TRBV19 and TRBJ2-1; D remains ambiguous. The CDR3 loop spans 13 amino acids. V lost 2 bases and J lost 12, with 14 bases in between. Germline CDR1 LNHDA, CDR2 SQIVND (reference sequence). Written as DNA, the CDR3 is TGTGCCAGTAGTATACCTGGCCAAAAGGGGCAGTTCTTC. It specifies CASSIPGQKGQFF.

The rearrangement uses TRBV6-2 or TRBV6-3 and TRBJ1-2; 9 bases are a match to TRBD1. The CDR3 loop spans 17 amino acids. The germline V gene encodes CDR1 MNHEY and CDR2 SVGEGT. With V trimmed by 8 bases and J by 8 bases, 21 bases remained unmatched. This CDR3 reads CASRKEVTGGYVYGYTF. In nucleotides, the CDR3 is TGTGCCAGCCGCAAAGAGGTCACAGGGGGCTATGTCTACGGCTACACCTTC.

This clonotype was found a few times. The genes are TRBV7-2 and TRBJ2-2; D is unclear. Germline-derived CDR1 and CDR2 are SGHTA and FQGNSA. The CDR3 runs 13 residues. V shed 4 bases and J shed 4 bases, with 7 bases lying between them. CDR3 region: CASSWVGTGELFF. Written as DNA, the CDR3 is TGTGCCAGCAGCTGGGTTGGCACCGGGGAGCTGTTTTTT.

J is TRBJ1-1 and V is TRBV20-1, with 8 bases identical to TRBD1. Germline V gene lookup returns CDR1 DFQATT and CDR2 SNEGSKA (reference sequence). Trimming took 6 bases from V and 3 from J; bases not matched to a gene: 6. This CDR3 has 13 residues. CDR3 residues: CSAGQVRYTEAFF. CDR3 bases: TGCAGTGCGGGACAGGTGAGGTACACTGAAGCTTTCTTT.

This clonotype occurred a few times. The rearrangement joins TRBV6-6 to TRBJ2-3; either TRBD1 or TRBD2 may supply D (5 bases each). There are 16 residues in the CDR3. Per germline, CDR1 MNHNY and CDR2 SVGAGI (reference sequence). V dropped 7 bases and J dropped 4 bases, with 21 bases sitting between them. For the CDR3, the DNA is TGTGCCAGCAATCCTTTCCCGGGACCTGGGGCAGATACGCAGTATTTT. It translates to CASNPFPGPGADTQYF.

The chain has TRBV9 and TRBJ2-3; D perhaps matches TRBD1 (5 bases). CDR1 and CDR2 (germline): SGDLS, YYNGEE. The CDR3 is 17 amino acids. Trimming pared 0 bases from V and 2 bases from J, leaving 16 bases between. In DNA form, the CDR3 reads TGTGCCAGCAGCGTAGTGGGCCAGGGCCTAAACACAGATACGCAGTATTTT. It codes for CASSVVGQGLNTDTQYF.

This clonotype was counted ten times or more. This chain joins TRBV7-2 and TRBJ2-7, with a possible D match to TRBD1 (5 bases). Trimming took 5 bases from V and 3 from J, leaving 14 bases between them. CDR1 SGHTA and CDR2 FQGNSA come from the germline V gene. The CDR3 consists of 14 residues. The chain's CDR3 is CASSKWGQDYEQYV. The DNA of the CDR3 is TGTGCCAGCAGCAAGTGGGGCCAAGACTACGAGCAGTACGTC.